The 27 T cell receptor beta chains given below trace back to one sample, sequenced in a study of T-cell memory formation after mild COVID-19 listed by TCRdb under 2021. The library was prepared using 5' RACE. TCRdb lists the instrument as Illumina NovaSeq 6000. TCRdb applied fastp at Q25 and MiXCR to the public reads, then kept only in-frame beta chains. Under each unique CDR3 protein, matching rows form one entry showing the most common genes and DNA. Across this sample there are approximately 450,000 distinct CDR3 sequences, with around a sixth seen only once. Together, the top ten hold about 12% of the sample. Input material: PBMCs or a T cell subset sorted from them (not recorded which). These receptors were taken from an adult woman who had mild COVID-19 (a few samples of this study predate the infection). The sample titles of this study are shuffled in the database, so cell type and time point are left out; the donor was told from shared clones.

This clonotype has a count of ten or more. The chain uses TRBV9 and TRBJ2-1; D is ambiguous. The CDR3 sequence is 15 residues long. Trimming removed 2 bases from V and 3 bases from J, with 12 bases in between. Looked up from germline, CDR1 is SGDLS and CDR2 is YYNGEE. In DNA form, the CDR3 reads TGTGCCAGCAGCGTGCAAGGTTCCCTCTACAATGAGCAGTTCTTC. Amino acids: CASSVQGSLYNEQFF.

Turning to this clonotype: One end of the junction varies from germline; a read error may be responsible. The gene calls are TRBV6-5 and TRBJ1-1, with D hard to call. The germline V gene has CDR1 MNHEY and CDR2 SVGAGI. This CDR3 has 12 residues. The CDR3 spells CDSSYGDTEAFF. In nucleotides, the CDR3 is TGTGACAGCAGTTACGGCGACACTGAAGCTTTCTTT.

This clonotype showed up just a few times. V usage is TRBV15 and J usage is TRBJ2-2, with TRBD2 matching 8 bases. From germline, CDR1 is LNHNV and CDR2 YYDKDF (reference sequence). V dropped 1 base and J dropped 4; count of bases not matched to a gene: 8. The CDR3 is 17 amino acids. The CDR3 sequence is CATSRGVSGRGTGELFF. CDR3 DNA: TGTGCCACCAGCAGAGGAGTAAGCGGGAGAGGCACCGGGGAGCTGTTTTTT. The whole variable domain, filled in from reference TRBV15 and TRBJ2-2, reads DAMVIQNPRYQVTQFGKPVTLSCSQTLNHNVMYWYQQKSSQAPKLLFHYYDKDFNNEADTPDNFQSRRPNTSFCFLDIRSPGLGDTAMYLCATSRGVSGRGTGELFFGEGSRLTVL.

In nucleotides, the CDR3 is TGTGCCAGCAGCTTGGGACTAGCGGGAGAACGGACGCAGTATTTT. Amino acid sequence: CASSLGLAGERTQYF. The genes are TRBV5-4 and TRBJ2-3, with 12 bases aligning to TRBD2. V lost 0 bases to trimming and J lost 9 bases; unmatched junction nucleotides: 5. This CDR3 is 15 amino acids long. Germline assignment: CDR1 SGHNT and CDR2 YYREEE (reference sequence).

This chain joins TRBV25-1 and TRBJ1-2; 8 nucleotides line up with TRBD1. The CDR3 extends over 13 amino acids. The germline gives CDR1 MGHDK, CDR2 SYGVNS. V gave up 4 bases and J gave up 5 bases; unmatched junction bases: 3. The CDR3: CASSATGGYGYTF. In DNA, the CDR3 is TGTGCCAGCAGTGCCACAGGGGGTTATGGCTACACCTTC.

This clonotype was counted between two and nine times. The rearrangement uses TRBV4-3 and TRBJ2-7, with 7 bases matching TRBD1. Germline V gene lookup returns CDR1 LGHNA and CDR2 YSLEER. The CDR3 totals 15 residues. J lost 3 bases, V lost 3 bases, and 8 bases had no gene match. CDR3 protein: CASSHRTGEGYEQYF. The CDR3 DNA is TGCGCCAGCAGCCATCGGACAGGAGAGGGCTACGAGCAGTACTTC.

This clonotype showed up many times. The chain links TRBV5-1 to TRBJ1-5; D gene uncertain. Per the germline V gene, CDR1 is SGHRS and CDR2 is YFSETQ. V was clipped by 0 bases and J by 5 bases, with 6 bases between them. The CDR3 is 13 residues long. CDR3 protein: CASSLDTDQPQHF. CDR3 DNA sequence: TGCGCCAGCAGCTTGGACACCGATCAGCCCCAGCATTTT. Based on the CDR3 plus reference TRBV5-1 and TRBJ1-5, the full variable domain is KAGVTQTPRYLIKTRGQQVTLSCSPISGHRSVSWYQQTPGQGLQFLFEYFSETQRNKGNFPGRFSGRQFSNSRSEMNVSTLELGDSALYLCASSLDTDQPQHFGDGTRLSIL.

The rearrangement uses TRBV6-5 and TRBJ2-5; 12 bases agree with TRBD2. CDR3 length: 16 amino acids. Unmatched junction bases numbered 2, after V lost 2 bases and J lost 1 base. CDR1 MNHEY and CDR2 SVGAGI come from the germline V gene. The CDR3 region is CASSYTSGGFQETQYF. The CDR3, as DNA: TGTGCCAGCAGTTACACTAGCGGGGGGTTCCAAGAGACCCAGTACTTC.

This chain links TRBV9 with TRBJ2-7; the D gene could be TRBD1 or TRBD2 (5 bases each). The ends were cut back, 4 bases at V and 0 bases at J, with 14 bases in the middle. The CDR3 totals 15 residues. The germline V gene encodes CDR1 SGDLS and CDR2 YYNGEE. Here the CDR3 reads CASSLGTDSSYEQYF. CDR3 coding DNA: TGTGCCAGCAGCCTAGGGACGGATTCCTCCTACGAGCAGTACTTC.

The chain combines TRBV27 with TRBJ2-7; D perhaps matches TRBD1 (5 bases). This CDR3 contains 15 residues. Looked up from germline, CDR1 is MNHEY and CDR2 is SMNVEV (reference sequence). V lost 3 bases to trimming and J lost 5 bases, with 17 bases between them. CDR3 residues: CASSFRQGIFNEQYF. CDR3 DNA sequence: TGTGCCAGCAGTTTTCGGCAGGGCATTTTCAACGAGCAGTACTTC.

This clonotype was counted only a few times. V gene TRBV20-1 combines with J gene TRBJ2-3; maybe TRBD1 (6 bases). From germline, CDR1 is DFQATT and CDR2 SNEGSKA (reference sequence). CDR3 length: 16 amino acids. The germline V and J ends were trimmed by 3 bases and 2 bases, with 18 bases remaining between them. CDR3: CSARERTELNTDTQYF. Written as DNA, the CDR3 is TGCAGTGCTAGGGAACGGACAGAGTTAAACACAGATACGCAGTATTTT.

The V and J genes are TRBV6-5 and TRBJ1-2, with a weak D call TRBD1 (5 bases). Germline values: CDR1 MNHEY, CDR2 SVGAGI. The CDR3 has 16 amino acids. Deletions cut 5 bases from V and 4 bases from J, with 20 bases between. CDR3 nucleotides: TGTGCCAGCAGTAGGGGTGGGTCAGGATCACGCTATGGCTACACCTTC. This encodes CASSRGGSGSRYGYTF.

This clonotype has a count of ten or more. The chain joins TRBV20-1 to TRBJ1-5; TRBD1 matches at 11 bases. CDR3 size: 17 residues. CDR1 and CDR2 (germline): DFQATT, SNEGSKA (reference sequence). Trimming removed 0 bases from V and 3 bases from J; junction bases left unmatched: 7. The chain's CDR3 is CSARDPRTGGLNQPQHF. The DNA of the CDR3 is TGCAGTGCTAGAGATCCGAGGACAGGGGGCCTCAATCAGCCCCAGCATTTT.

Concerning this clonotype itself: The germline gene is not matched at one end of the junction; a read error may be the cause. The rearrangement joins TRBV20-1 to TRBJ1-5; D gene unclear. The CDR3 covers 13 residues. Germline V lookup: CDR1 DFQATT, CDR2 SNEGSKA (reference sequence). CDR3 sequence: CSARRNSNQPQQF. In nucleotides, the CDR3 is TGCAGTGCGCGCAGGAATAGCAATCAGCCCCAGCAATTT.

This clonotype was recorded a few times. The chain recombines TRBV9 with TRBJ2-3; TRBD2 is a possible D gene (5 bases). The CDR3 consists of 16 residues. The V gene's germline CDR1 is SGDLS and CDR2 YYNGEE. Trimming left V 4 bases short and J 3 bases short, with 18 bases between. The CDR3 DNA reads TGTGCCAGCAGCCCCCGGGATTGGCCCACGACAGATACGCAGTATTTT. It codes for CASSPRDWPTTDTQYF.

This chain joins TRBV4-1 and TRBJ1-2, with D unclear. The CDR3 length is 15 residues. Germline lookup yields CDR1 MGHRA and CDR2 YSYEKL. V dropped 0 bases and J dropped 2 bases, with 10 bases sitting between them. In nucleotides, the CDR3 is TGCGCCAGCAGCCAAGATTACTCGACGAACTATGGCTACACCTTC. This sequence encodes CASSQDYSTNYGYTF.

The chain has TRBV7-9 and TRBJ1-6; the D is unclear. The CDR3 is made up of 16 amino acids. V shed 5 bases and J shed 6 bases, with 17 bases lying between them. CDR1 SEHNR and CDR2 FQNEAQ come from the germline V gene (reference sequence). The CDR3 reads CASSLLRAGGNSPLHF. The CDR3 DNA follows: TGTGCCAGCAGCCTCCTTAGGGCCGGTGGTAATTCACCCCTCCACTTT.

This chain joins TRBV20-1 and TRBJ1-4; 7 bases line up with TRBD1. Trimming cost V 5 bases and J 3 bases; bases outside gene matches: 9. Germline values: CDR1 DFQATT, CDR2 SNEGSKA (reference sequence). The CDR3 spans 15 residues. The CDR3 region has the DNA TGCAGTGCTGTTGACTACAGGGGATCTAATGAAAAACTGTTTTTT. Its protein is CSAVDYRGSNEKLFF.

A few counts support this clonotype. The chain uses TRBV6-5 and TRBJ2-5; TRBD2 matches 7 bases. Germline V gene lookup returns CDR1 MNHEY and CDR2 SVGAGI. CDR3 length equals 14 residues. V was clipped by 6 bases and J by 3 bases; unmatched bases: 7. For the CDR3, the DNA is TGTGCCAGCAGCCGAACGCGGGGGAAAGAGACCCAGTACTTC. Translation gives CASSRTRGKETQYF.

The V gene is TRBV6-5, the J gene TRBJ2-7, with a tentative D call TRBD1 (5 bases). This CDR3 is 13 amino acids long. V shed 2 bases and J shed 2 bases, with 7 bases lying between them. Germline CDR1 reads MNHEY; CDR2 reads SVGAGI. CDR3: CASSYRQPYEQYF. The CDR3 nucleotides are TGTGCCAGCAGTTACCGACAGCCCTACGAGCAGTACTTC.

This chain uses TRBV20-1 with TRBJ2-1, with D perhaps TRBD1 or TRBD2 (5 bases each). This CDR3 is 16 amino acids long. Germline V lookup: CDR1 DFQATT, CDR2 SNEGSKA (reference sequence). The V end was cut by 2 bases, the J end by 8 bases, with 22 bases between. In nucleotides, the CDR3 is TGCAGTGCTAGAATAACTAGAGGGGATTCTGTGGATGAGCAGTTCTTC. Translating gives CSARITRGDSVDEQFF.

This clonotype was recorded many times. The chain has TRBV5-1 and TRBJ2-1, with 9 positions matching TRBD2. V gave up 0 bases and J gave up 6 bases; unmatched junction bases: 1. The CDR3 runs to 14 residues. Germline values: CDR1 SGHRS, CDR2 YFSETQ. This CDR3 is CASSLELAGNEQFF. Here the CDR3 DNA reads TGCGCCAGCAGCTTGGAACTAGCGGGCAATGAGCAGTTCTTC.

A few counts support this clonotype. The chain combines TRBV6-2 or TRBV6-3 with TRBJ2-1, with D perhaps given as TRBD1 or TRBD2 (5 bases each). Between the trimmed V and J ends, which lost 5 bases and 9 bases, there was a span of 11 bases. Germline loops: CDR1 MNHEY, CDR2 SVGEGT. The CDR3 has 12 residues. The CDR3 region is CASSRDPSEQFF. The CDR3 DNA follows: TGTGCCAGCAGTCGGGACCCGAGTGAGCAGTTCTTC.

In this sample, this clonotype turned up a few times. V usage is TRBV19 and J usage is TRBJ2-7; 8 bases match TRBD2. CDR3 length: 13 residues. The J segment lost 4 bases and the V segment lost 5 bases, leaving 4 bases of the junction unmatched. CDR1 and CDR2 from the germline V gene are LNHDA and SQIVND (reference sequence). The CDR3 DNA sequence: TGTGCCAGTAGTGCAGCGGGAGCGTACGAGCAGTACTTC. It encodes CASSAAGAYEQYF. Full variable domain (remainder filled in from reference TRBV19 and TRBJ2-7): DGGITQSPKYLFRKEGQNVTLSCEQNLNHDAMYWYRQDPGQGLRLIYYSQIVNDFQKGDIAEGYSVSREKKESFPLTVTSAQKNPTAFYLCASSAAGAYEQYFGPGTRLTVT.

CDR3 residues: CASSQVSSGPNTGELFF. CDR3 sequence (DNA): TGTGCCAGCAGCCAAGTATCTAGCGGCCCCAACACCGGGGAGCTGTTTTTT. The chain is built from TRBV4-2 and TRBJ2-2; 7 bases fit TRBD2. This CDR3 is 17 amino acids long. Germline CDR1 is LGHNA and CDR2 is YNFKEQ. The J segment lost 2 bases and the V segment lost 1 base, leaving 7 bases of the junction unmatched.

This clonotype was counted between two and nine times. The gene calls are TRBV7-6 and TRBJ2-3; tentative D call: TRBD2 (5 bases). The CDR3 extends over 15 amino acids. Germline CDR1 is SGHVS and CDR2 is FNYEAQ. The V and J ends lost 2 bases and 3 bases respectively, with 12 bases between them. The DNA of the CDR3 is TGTGCCAGCAGCTTAAGATTTGGGGAGACAGATACGCAGTATTTT. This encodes CASSLRFGETDTQYF.

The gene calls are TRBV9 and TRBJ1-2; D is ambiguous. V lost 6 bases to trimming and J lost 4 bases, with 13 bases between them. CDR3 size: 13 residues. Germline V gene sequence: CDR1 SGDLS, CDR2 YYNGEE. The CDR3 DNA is TGTGCCAGCATGGCCCCAGCCGGCTATGGCTACACCTTC. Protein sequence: CASMAPAGYGYTF.